A single sample gave rise to the 10 T cell receptor beta chains below, sequenced in a study of blood T cell repertoires in COVID-19. Libraries were prepared by immunoSEQ multiplex PCR; TCRdb keeps only in-frame clonotypes and omits some of them. There are about 72,000 clones in the sample; more than 70% occur only once, and approximately 32% lies in the top ten. Input material: peripheral blood. Receptors were obtained from a woman of 80 years or more with active or convalescent COVID-19.

This sequence joins TRBV7-2 and TRBJ2-7; a possible D gene is TRBD2 (5 bases). Trimming left V 3 bases short and J 3 bases short, with 12 bases between. CDR3 size: 14 residues. The V gene's germline CDR1 is SGHTA and CDR2 FQGNSA. The CDR3 nucleotides read TGTGCCAGCAGCTTGAGGGCAGAAGACTACGAGCAGTACTTC. It specifies CASSLRAEDYEQYF. Complete variable domain (other parts from reference TRBV7-2 and TRBJ2-7): GAGVSQSPSNKVTEKGKDVELRCDPISGHTALYWYRQSLGQGLEFLIYFQGNSAPDKSGLPSDRFSAERTGGSVSTLTIQRTQQEDSAVYLCASSLRAEDYEQYFGPGTRLTVT.

The rearrangement uses TRBV6-2 or TRBV6-3 and TRBJ2-7; TRBD2 is a possible D gene (5 bases). The ends were cut back, 5 bases at V and 2 bases at J, with 13 bases in the middle. CDR3 length equals 14 residues. Germline assignment: CDR1 MNHEY and CDR2 SVGEGT. CDR3 sequence reads: CASSPRTGAYEQYF. The CDR3 DNA sequence: TGTGCCAGCAGTCCCAGGACTGGAGCCTACGAGCAGTACTTC.

The rearrangement uses TRBV10-3 and TRBJ2-2, with 11 nucleotides matching TRBD2. Trimming cost V 10 bases and J 0 bases; bases outside gene matches: 1. The CDR3 is 14 amino acids. Germline loops: CDR1 ENHRY, CDR2 SYGVKD. Written as DNA, the CDR3 is TGTGCCAATAGCGGGGGGGCGAACACCGGGGAGCTGTTTTTT. Translation gives CANSGGANTGELFF.

The chain links TRBV6-2 or TRBV6-3 to TRBJ2-1; 10 nucleotides align to TRBD1. Per the germline V gene, CDR1 is MNHEY and CDR2 is SVGEGT. This CDR3 contains 12 residues. The V gene end was trimmed by 5 bases and the J gene end by 8 bases; junction bases not matched to a gene: 0. Written as DNA, the CDR3 is TGTGCCAGCAGTGACAGGGGGCATGAGCAGTTCTTC. This gives the protein CASSDRGHEQFF.

The V and J genes are TRBV7-2 and TRBJ2-3; TRBD1 agrees at 9 bases. Germline V gives CDR1 SGHTA, CDR2 FQGNSA. V was clipped by 1 base and J by 1 base; unmatched bases: 6. This CDR3 is 17 amino acids long. The CDR3 is CASSLDQTGGGTDTQYF. CDR3 nucleotide sequence: TGTGCCAGCAGCTTAGACCAGACAGGGGGAGGCACAGATACGCAGTATTTT.

The J gene is TRBJ2-5, the V gene TRBV3-1 (or the pseudogene TRBV3-2); TRBD2 aligns across 13 bases. The ends lost 4 bases at V and 2 bases at J; junction bases unmatched: 4. This CDR3 is built from 16 residues. The germline V gene has CDR1 LGHDT and CDR2 YNNKEL (reference sequence). In DNA, the CDR3 is TGTGCCAGCAGCCCAAAACTAGCGGGGGGGCAAGAGACCCAGTACTTC. It encodes CASSPKLAGGQETQYF.

The gene calls are TRBV4-1 and TRBJ2-7, with 9 bases matching TRBD1. There are 14 residues in the CDR3. The V and J ends lost 4 bases and 4 bases, in that order; junction bases with no gene match: 5. Germline assignment: CDR1 MGHRA and CDR2 YSYEKL. This CDR3 is CASSPRQGGYEQYF. DNA of the CDR3: TGCGCCAGCAGCCCTAGACAGGGGGGTTACGAGCAGTACTTC.

The V and J genes are TRBV7-8 and TRBJ1-3; D not resolved. This CDR3 spans 12 amino acids. CDR1 SGHVS and CDR2 FQNEAQ come from the germline V gene. V was cut by 5 bases and J by 7 bases, with 9 bases left in between. CDR3 amino acids: CASSPAMNTIYF. CDR3 nucleotide sequence: TGTGCCAGCAGCCCTGCGATGAACACCATATATTTT.

The chain is built from TRBV30 and TRBJ1-2; possibly TRBD1 for D (6 bases). Germline V gene lookup returns CDR1 GTSNPN and CDR2 SVGIG (reference sequence). V lost 0 bases and J lost 6, with 11 bases in between. The CDR3 consists of 13 residues. CDR3 DNA sequence: TGTGCCTGGAGTGTAGGCAGGGGAAATGGCTACACCTTC. Translation: CAWSVGRGNGYTF. Combining the CDR3 with reference TRBV30 and TRBJ1-2 gives the whole variable domain SQTIHQWPATLVQPVGSPLSLECTVEGTSNPNLYWYRQAAGRGLQLLFYSVGIGQISSEVPQNLSASRPQDRQFILSSKKLLLSDSGFYLCAWSVGRGNGYTFGSGTRLTVV.

This chain connects TRBV4-3 to TRBJ2-1, with 12 bases aligning to TRBD1. CDR1 and CDR2 (germline): LGHNA, YSLEER. CDR3 length equals 15 residues. J was trimmed by 8 bases and V by 3 bases; bases with no gene match: 5. The CDR3 spells CASSQDRDRGHEQFF. Written as DNA, the CDR3 is TGCGCCAGCAGCCAGGACCGGGACAGGGGGCATGAGCAGTTCTTC.